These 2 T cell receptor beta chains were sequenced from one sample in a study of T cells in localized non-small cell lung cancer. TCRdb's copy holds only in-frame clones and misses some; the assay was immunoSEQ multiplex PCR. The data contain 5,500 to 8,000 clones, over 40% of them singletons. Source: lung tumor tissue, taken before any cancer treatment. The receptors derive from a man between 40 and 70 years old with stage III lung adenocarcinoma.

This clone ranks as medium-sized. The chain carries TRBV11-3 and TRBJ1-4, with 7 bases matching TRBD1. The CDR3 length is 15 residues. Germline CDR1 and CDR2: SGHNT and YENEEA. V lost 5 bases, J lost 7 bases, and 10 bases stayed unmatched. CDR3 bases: TGTGCCAGCAGCGCCCTGGACAGGCCGACTGAAAAACTGTTTTTT. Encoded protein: CASSALDRPTEKLFF.

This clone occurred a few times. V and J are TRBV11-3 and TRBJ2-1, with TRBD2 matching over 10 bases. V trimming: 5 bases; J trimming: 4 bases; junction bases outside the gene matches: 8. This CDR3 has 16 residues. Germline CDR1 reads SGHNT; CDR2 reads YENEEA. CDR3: CASSPPGLATYNEQFF. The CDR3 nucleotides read TGTGCCAGCAGCCCGCCGGGACTAGCGACTTACAATGAGCAGTTCTTC.